Shown below are 18 T cell receptor beta chains from a single sample sequenced in a study of blood T cell repertoires in COVID-19. Using immunoSEQ multiplex PCR, the repertoire was profiled, and TCRdb retains in-frame clones only, with some absent. The sample contains roughly 290,000 clones, 80% to 90% of which appear only once. The sequencing input was PBMCs or T cells enriched from blood (not recorded which). These receptors were obtained from a young woman who had recovered from COVID-19.

The J gene is TRBJ1-1, the V gene TRBV14; the match to TRBD1 covers 8 bases. V lost 4 bases, J lost 5 bases, and 6 bases stayed unmatched. Germline lookup yields CDR1 SGHDN and CDR2 FVKESK. The CDR3 is 14 amino acids. Written as DNA, the CDR3 is TGTGCCAGCAGCCGCAGGACAGGGAAGACTGAAGCTTTCTTT. It translates to CASSRRTGKTEAFF.

The rearrangement links TRBV7-2 to TRBJ1-6; weak D call: TRBD1 (6 bases). The CDR3 consists of 15 residues. The V gene's germline CDR1 is SGHTA and CDR2 FQGNSA. V was clipped by 4 bases and J by 5 bases, with 12 bases between them. The CDR3 reads CASSSSTGNNSPLHF. The CDR3 DNA follows: TGTGCCAGCAGCTCCTCAACAGGGAATAATTCACCCCTCCACTTT.

This CDR3 reads CASSQVQASSGNTIYF. CDR3 in DNA: TGTGCCAGCAGCCAAGTACAGGCGAGCTCTGGAAACACCATATATTTT. This chain connects TRBV14 to TRBJ1-3, with a weak D call TRBD1 (5 bases). The CDR3 is 16 amino acids. V gave up 1 base and J gave up 0 bases, with 10 bases separating them. Germline V gene lookup returns CDR1 SGHDN and CDR2 FVKESK.

The chain's CDR3 is CASRPGRYYGYTF. In DNA, the CDR3 is TGTGCCAGCAGGCCCGGGAGATACTATGGCTACACCTTC. V gene TRBV12-3 or TRBV12-4 combines with J gene TRBJ1-2; no firm D call. This CDR3 has 13 residues. The V and J ends lost 6 bases and 3 bases respectively, with 11 bases between them.

Only one count was recorded for this clone. This rearrangement joins TRBV11-1 to TRBJ1-1; D unresolved. V dropped 3 bases and J dropped 8 bases, with 10 bases sitting between them. Germline V gene sequence: CDR1 SGHAT, CDR2 FQDESV (reference sequence). CDR3 length: 12 residues. CDR3 coding DNA: TGTGCCAGCAGCTTTGAGGGTAGAGAAGCTTTCTTT. Its translation: CASSFEGREAFF.

This clone has only one observation. The gene calls are TRBV5-1 and TRBJ1-5; 8 positions match TRBD1. V shed 1 base and J 2 bases; nucleotides not matched to a gene: 2. The CDR3 contains 15 residues. The V gene's germline CDR1 is SGHRS and CDR2 YFSETQ. CDR3 coding DNA: TGCGCCAGCAGCTTGAAGACAGGGGGCAATCAGCCCCAGCATTTT. Amino acid sequence: CASSLKTGGNQPQHF.

The chain joins TRBV10-2 to TRBJ1-5, with 7 bases identical to TRBD1. Germline loops: CDR1 WSHSY, CDR2 SAAADI. CDR3 length equals 15 residues. Trimming took 3 bases from V and 7 from J; bases not matched to a gene: 9. CDR3 loop: CASSEQGQGVQPQHF. In nucleotides, the CDR3 is TGCGCCAGCAGTGAACAGGGGCAAGGGGTACAGCCCCAGCATTTT.

The rearrangement joins TRBV28 to TRBJ2-7; 8 bases fit TRBD1. The junction had 2 bases not matched to a gene; V was cut back by 4 bases and J by 0 bases. CDR3 length equals 14 residues. Germline V CDR1 and CDR2: MDHEN, SYDVKM. CDR3 coding DNA: TGTGCCAGCAGTTCGGACAGGGCCTCCTACGAGCAGTACTTC. Translation: CASSSDRASYEQYF.

CDR3 DNA: TGCGCCAGCAGCTTGGCTGGGGTCGGACTTGAAGCTTTCTTT. Encoded protein: CASSLAGVGLEAFF. The gene calls are TRBV5-1 and TRBJ1-1; D call uncertain. Germline V gene sequence: CDR1 SGHRS, CDR2 YFSETQ. The CDR3 is 14 amino acids. With 0 bases removed from V and 7 bases from J, the gap between germline ends came to 13 bases.

The chain carries TRBV4-1 and TRBJ1-2; a weak D match, TRBD1 (6 bases). The CDR3 is made up of 15 amino acids. V shed 4 bases and J shed 0 bases, with 12 bases lying between them. Germline V gene sequence: CDR1 MGHRA, CDR2 YSYEKL. DNA for the CDR3: TGCGCCAGCAGCCCCCAGGGGTTCGCTAACTATGGCTACACCTTC. It specifies CASSPQGFANYGYTF.

The V and J genes are TRBV2 and TRBJ2-3, with 7 bases identical to TRBD2. With 6 bases clipped from V and 8 bases from J, the junction kept 14 bases outside the gene matches. The CDR3 contains 15 residues. CDR1 is SNHLY and CDR2 is FYNNEI in the germline V gene. CDR3 nucleotides: TGTGCCAGCAGGAAGGAGCGGGACCTAACCGGTACGCAGTATTTT. This gives the protein CASRKERDLTGTQYF.

The J gene is TRBJ1-2, the V gene TRBV5-6, with a weak D call TRBD1 (5 bases). The V end lost 2 bases, the J end lost 3 bases, and 8 bases lay between the germline ends. Per the germline V gene, CDR1 is SGHDT and CDR2 is YYEEEE. The CDR3 length is 13 residues. CDR3 in DNA: TGTGCCAGCAGCTTTTGGGGCGACTATGGCTACACCTTC. Protein: CASSFWGDYGYTF. Complete variable domain (other parts from reference TRBV5-6 and TRBJ1-2): DAGVTQSPTHLIKTRGQQVTLRCSPKSGHDTVSWYQQALGQGPQFIFQYYEEEERQRGNFPDRFSGHQFPNYSSELNVNALLLGDSALYLCASSFWGDYGYTFGSGTRLTVV.

V and J are TRBV7-9 and TRBJ1-2; 7 bases agree with TRBD1. Per germline, CDR1 SEHNR and CDR2 FQNEAQ (reference sequence). With V trimmed by 6 bases and J by 5 bases, 6 bases remained unmatched. The CDR3 loop spans 13 amino acids. The CDR3 region has the DNA TGTGCCAGCAGTAACCACAGGGGATATGGCTACACCTTC. Its translation is CASSNHRGYGYTF.

The J gene is TRBJ1-5, the V gene TRBV3-1 (or the pseudogene TRBV3-2); TRBD1 might be the D (6 bases). This CDR3 has 13 amino acids. V lost 4 bases and J 6 bases, leaving 10 bases between the germline ends. Germline CDR1 and CDR2: LGHDT and YNNKEL (reference sequence). The CDR3 nucleotides read TGTGCCAGCAGCCCTCAGGGGAGTCAGCCCCAGCATTTT. Amino acid sequence: CASSPQGSQPQHF.

This clone was counted only a few times. The rearrangement uses TRBV24-1 and TRBJ1-2; unclear D gene. This CDR3 is 14 amino acids long. The V gene lost 3 bases and the J gene lost 2 bases, with 9 bases spanning the gap. Germline CDR1 KGHDR, CDR2 SFDVKD. The chain's CDR3 is CATSDLESNYGYTF. Here the CDR3 DNA reads TGTGCCACCAGTGATCTAGAAAGCAACTATGGCTACACCTTC.

This sequence joins TRBV28 and TRBJ1-4, with D maybe TRBD1 (6 bases). CDR1 and CDR2 (germline): MDHEN, SYDVKM. V dropped 3 bases and J dropped 8 bases, with 13 bases sitting between them. The CDR3 contains 14 residues. For the CDR3, the DNA is TGTGCCAGCAGTTTGGTACAGGGCCGGGAAAAACTGTTTTTT. It is translated as CASSLVQGREKLFF.

The CDR3 nucleotides are TGTGCCACCAGCTTGGGAAGGGGTTCTAACTATGGCTACACCTTC. Protein: CATSLGRGSNYGYTF. This sequence joins TRBV15 and TRBJ1-2; D perhaps matches TRBD1 (5 bases). V lost 5 bases and J lost 0, with 13 bases in between. The CDR3 is made up of 15 amino acids. Looked up from germline, CDR1 is LNHNV and CDR2 is YYDKDF (reference sequence).

The rearrangement links TRBV9 to TRBJ2-1, with 10 bases identical to TRBD1. Germline V lookup: CDR1 SGDLS, CDR2 YYNGEE. The CDR3 runs 14 residues. The V gene end was trimmed by 8 bases and the J gene end by 6 bases; junction bases not matched to a gene: 8. This chain's CDR3 is CARVPGQGPNEQFF. CDR3 in DNA: TGTGCCAGGGTCCCGGGACAGGGGCCCAATGAGCAGTTCTTC.